These 26 T cell receptor beta chains originate from one sample sequenced in a study of blood T cells in healthy people across ages. A second PCR of about 7 to 12 cycles used a sample-barcoded 5' primer and a J-beta primer mix. TCRdb processed the 5' RACE reads anew with MiXCR; each CDR3 protein has one entry. The sample gives hundreds of thousands of distinct CDR3 sequences, roughly 50% of which show up once; 20% to 30% is in the top ten. The sequencing input was blood. These receptors were taken from a man between 40 and 49 years old in good health.

This clonotype occurred a few times. V is TRBV7-3 and J is TRBJ2-3; a possible D gene is TRBD2 (7 bases). Between the trimmed V and J ends, which lost 5 bases and 4 bases, there was a span of 22 bases. The CDR3 contains 17 residues. Germline CDR1 and CDR2: SGHTA and FQGTGA. In DNA, the CDR3 is TGTGCCAGCAGCCCCCGGGGGGCTAGTGTGGGTGCAGATACGCAGTATTTT. Amino acids: CASSPRGASVGADTQYF.

The chain couples TRBV20-1 to TRBJ2-5; D is possibly TRBD2 (6 bases). Deletions cut 3 bases from V and 7 bases from J, with 9 bases between. CDR1 and CDR2 (germline): DFQATT, SNEGSKA (reference sequence). CDR3 length equals 11 residues. The chain's CDR3 is CSAREGGTQYF. The CDR3 DNA is TGCAGTGCTAGGGAGGGCGGGACCCAGTACTTC.

The gene calls are TRBV28 and TRBJ1-2; 10 bases agree with TRBD1. The V gene's germline CDR1 is MDHEN and CDR2 SYDVKM. The CDR3 is 14 amino acids. Trimming at V came to 6 bases and at J to 8 bases, leaving 9 bases not matched to a gene. The CDR3 spells CASRQRQGAGGYTF. In DNA form, the CDR3 reads TGTGCCAGCAGACAACGACAGGGGGCAGGGGGCTACACCTTC.

This clonotype was seen more than once but under ten times. The chain couples TRBV3-1 to TRBJ2-4; unclear D gene. V lost 5 bases and J lost 0, with 14 bases in between. Germline V gene sequence: CDR1 LGHDT, CDR2 YNNKEL (reference sequence). The CDR3 is made up of 16 amino acids. For the CDR3, the DNA is TGTGCCAGCAGCGTCGGCTGGCAACTAGCCAAAAACATTCAGTACTTC. Its protein product is CASSVGWQLAKNIQYF.

In this sample, this clonotype turned up once. The chain uses TRBV6-2 or TRBV6-3 and TRBJ2-7; 11 bases match TRBD1. The junction had 6 bases not matched to a gene; V was cut back by 8 bases and J by 0 bases. Germline V gene sequence: CDR1 MNHEY, CDR2 SVGEGT. The CDR3 runs to 15 residues. The chain's CDR3 is CASASDRGHSYEQYF. CDR3 in DNA: TGTGCCAGCGCCTCGGACAGGGGGCACTCCTACGAGCAGTACTTC.

The CDR3 sequence: CASSPTPRDEKLFF. The CDR3 DNA is TGTGCCAGCAGCCCTACTCCGCGGGATGAAAAACTGTTTTTT. The rearrangement uses TRBV7-2 and TRBJ1-4; D ambiguous. V was clipped by 5 bases and J by 6 bases, with 13 bases between them. Germline V gene lookup returns CDR1 SGHTA and CDR2 FQGNSA. The CDR3 runs 14 residues.

The sample holds a few counts of this clonotype. V is TRBV28 and J is TRBJ2-7; 7 nucleotides line up with TRBD2. Trimming removed 5 bases from V and 3 bases from J; junction bases left unmatched: 10. This CDR3 has 15 amino acids. The V gene's germline CDR1 is MDHEN and CDR2 SYDVKM. The CDR3 bases are TGTGCCAGCAGTACGTCAGCGGGACGTCGCTACGAGCAGTACTTC. It yields the protein CASSTSAGRRYEQYF.

The chain has TRBV28 and TRBJ2-7, with no clear D. Germline V gene lookup returns CDR1 MDHEN and CDR2 SYDVKM. The CDR3 extends over 11 amino acids. With 5 bases removed from V and 9 bases from J, the gap between germline ends came to 11 bases. CDR3 in amino acids: CASSTRTTQYF. CDR3 DNA: TGTGCCAGCAGTACAAGGACGACGCAGTACTTC.

V is TRBV3-1 and J is TRBJ2-4; D possibly corresponds to TRBD2 (6 bases). With 2 bases removed from V and 2 bases from J, the gap between germline ends came to 10 bases. The CDR3 is 15 amino acids. Germline V gene data show CDR1 as LGHDT and CDR2 as YNNKEL (reference sequence). The CDR3 is CASSQRGGTKNIQYF. DNA for the CDR3: TGTGCCAGCAGCCAACGTGGAGGGACCAAAAACATTCAGTACTTC.

The V and J genes are TRBV6-4 and TRBJ1-2, with D uncertain. V lost 6 bases and J 7 bases, leaving 12 bases between the germline ends. Looked up from germline, CDR1 is MRHNA and CDR2 is SNTAGT. This CDR3 spans 12 amino acids. The CDR3 loop is CASRGVGSGYTF. The CDR3 nucleotides read TGTGCCAGCAGAGGCGTTGGGAGTGGCTACACCTTC.

This clonotype was recorded only once. This chain uses TRBV7-2 with TRBJ1-2; 7 bases are shared with TRBD1. Germline CDR1 reads SGHTA; CDR2 reads FQGNSA. With 5 bases clipped from V and 2 bases from J, the junction kept 8 bases outside the gene matches. The CDR3 sequence is 15 residues long. The CDR3 loop reads CASSGDPGGNYGYTF. The CDR3 nucleotides are TGTGCCAGCAGCGGGGATCCAGGGGGGAACTATGGCTACACCTTC.

This chain joins TRBV3-1 and TRBJ1-2; D is unresolved. Germline V gives CDR1 LGHDT, CDR2 YNNKEL (reference sequence). V was trimmed by 4 bases and J by 4 bases, leaving 16 bases between them. The CDR3 spans 15 residues. In DNA, the CDR3 is TGTGCCAGCAGCCGAGCGGATCTCGGCGCCTATGGCTACACCTTC. Its protein product is CASSRADLGAYGYTF.

The CDR3 loop reads CASHQGQNTEAFF. The CDR3, as DNA: TGTGCCAGCCACCAGGGCCAAAACACTGAAGCTTTCTTT. The chain couples TRBV27 to TRBJ1-1, with a tentative D call TRBD1 (5 bases). The germline V gene encodes CDR1 MNHEY and CDR2 SMNVEV (reference sequence). V lost 8 bases and J lost 2, with 12 bases in between. The CDR3 sequence is 13 residues long.

The rearrangement links TRBV7-9 to TRBJ2-3; no definite D call. Germline V lookup: CDR1 SEHNR, CDR2 FQNEAQ (reference sequence). Between the trimmed V and J ends, which lost 1 base and 2 bases, there was a span of 10 bases. The length of the CDR3 is 15 residues. CDR3 DNA sequence: TGTGCCAGCAGCTTAGGACTTCATGACACAGATACGCAGTATTTT. Protein: CASSLGLHDTDTQYF.

This clonotype appeared a few times. The rearrangement uses TRBV29-1 and TRBJ2-7; TRBD2 matches 7 bases. V lost 7 bases, J lost 6 bases, and 12 bases stayed unmatched. The CDR3 has 13 residues. CDR1 is SQVTM, CDR2 ANQGSEA, per germline. The DNA of the CDR3 is TGCAGCGCCTCGACTAGCCTCCCCTCCGAGCAGTACTTC. It translates to CSASTSLPSEQYF.

The chain has TRBV6-5 and TRBJ1-2, with TRBD1 identical over 9 bases. The V and J ends lost 0 bases and 4 bases, in that order; junction bases with no gene match: 15. Germline V gives CDR1 MNHEY, CDR2 SVGAGI. The CDR3 sequence is 19 residues long. The CDR3 DNA is TGTGCCAGCAGTTACTCGTGGACAGGGGCTACCAAACTCGGCTATGGCTACACCTTC. This encodes CASSYSWTGATKLGYGYTF.

This clonotype was seen more than once but under ten times. The chain uses TRBV2 and TRBJ2-7; the D gene is possibly TRBD1 (6 bases). Germline loops: CDR1 SNHLY, CDR2 FYNNEI. This CDR3 spans 15 amino acids. Deletions cut 6 bases from V and 0 bases from J, with 15 bases between. The DNA for the CDR3 is TGTGCCAGCAGCGAGGGGGATCTCACCTCCTACGAGCAGTACTTC. Its protein is CASSEGDLTSYEQYF.

This chain joins TRBV4-3 and TRBJ1-5; possibly TRBD1 for D (5 bases). In germline, CDR1 is LGHNA, CDR2 YSLEER. There are 16 residues in the CDR3. V lost 4 bases and J 0 bases, leaving 13 bases between the germline ends. CDR3 in amino acids: CASSLDRANSNQPQHF. The CDR3 nucleotides are TGCGCCAGCAGCCTTGACAGAGCAAATAGCAATCAGCCCCAGCATTTT.

The chain uses TRBV24-1 and TRBJ1-1, with D unresolved. Trimming stripped 1 base from V and 4 bases from J, with 9 bases between. Germline CDR1 is KGHDR and CDR2 is SFDVKD. CDR3 size: 14 residues. The CDR3 spells CATSDFRSSTEAFF. The CDR3 DNA is TGTGCCACCAGTGATTTCCGCAGCAGCACTGAAGCTTTCTTT.

CDR3 sequence reads: CASSFGNANEKLFF. CDR3 bases: TGTGCCAGCAGTTTTGGGAATGCTAATGAAAAACTGTTTTTT. The V and J genes are TRBV12-3 or TRBV12-4 and TRBJ1-4; D is uncertain. Deletions cut 3 bases from V and 3 bases from J, with 8 bases between. This CDR3 has 14 amino acids.

CDR3 coding DNA: TGTGCCAGCAGCCAAGATAACGTTCATGAGCAGTACTTC. It is translated as CASSQDNVHEQYF. The chain uses TRBV3-1 and TRBJ2-5, with D hard to call. Germline-derived CDR1 and CDR2 are LGHDT and YNNKEL (reference sequence). The CDR3 totals 13 residues. Trimming pared 0 bases from V and 11 bases from J, leaving 13 bases between.

Comments on this clonotype: No DNA is shown, since the ends of the CDR3 on it are uncertain; the CDR3 is the one TCRdb lists. The chain is built from TRBV10-3 and TRBJ2-1; the table names TRBD1, a call not compared with the DNA. The CDR3 totals 13 residues, both ends included. Looked up from germline, CDR1 is ENHRY and CDR2 is SYGVKD. CDR3 residues: CAIKVGPGNEQFF.

The V gene is TRBV28, the J gene TRBJ2-1, with TRBD2 identical over 8 bases. CDR1 and CDR2 (germline): MDHEN, SYDVKM. With V trimmed by 6 bases and J by 8 bases, 6 bases remained unmatched. The CDR3 extends over 13 amino acids. CDR3 nucleotides: TGTGCCAGCAGCTTCGCGGGAGGCGATGAGCAGTTCTTC. Translation gives CASSFAGGDEQFF.

The rearrangement uses TRBV7-2 and TRBJ1-1; 8 bases are shared with TRBD1. The CDR3 sequence is 15 residues long. V lost 5 bases to trimming and J lost 1 base; unmatched junction nucleotides: 6. Germline V gives CDR1 SGHTA, CDR2 FQGNSA. Here the CDR3 reads CASSRGQGPNTEAFF. The CDR3 DNA follows: TGTGCCAGCAGCCGAGGACAGGGCCCGAACACTGAAGCTTTCTTT.

The J gene is TRBJ2-2, the V gene TRBV9; TRBD1 is a possible D gene (6 bases). The V gene lost 5 bases and the J gene lost 5 bases, with 16 bases spanning the gap. This CDR3 is built from 15 residues. In germline, CDR1 is SGDLS, CDR2 YYNGEE. CDR3 protein: CASSKNRAPTGELFF. CDR3 coding DNA: TGTGCCAGCAGTAAAAACAGGGCGCCTACCGGGGAGCTGTTTTTT.

The chain joins TRBV15 to TRBJ2-3; 11 bases align to TRBD2. The CDR3 spans 18 residues. Germline V gives CDR1 LNHNV, CDR2 YYDKDF (reference sequence). V shed 3 bases, J shed 3 bases, and the junction held 11 bases outside the gene matches. CDR3 amino acids: CATSRASRLAGMTDTQYF. CDR3 nucleotide sequence: TGTGCCACCAGCAGGGCTTCTCGACTAGCGGGAATGACAGATACGCAGTATTTT.